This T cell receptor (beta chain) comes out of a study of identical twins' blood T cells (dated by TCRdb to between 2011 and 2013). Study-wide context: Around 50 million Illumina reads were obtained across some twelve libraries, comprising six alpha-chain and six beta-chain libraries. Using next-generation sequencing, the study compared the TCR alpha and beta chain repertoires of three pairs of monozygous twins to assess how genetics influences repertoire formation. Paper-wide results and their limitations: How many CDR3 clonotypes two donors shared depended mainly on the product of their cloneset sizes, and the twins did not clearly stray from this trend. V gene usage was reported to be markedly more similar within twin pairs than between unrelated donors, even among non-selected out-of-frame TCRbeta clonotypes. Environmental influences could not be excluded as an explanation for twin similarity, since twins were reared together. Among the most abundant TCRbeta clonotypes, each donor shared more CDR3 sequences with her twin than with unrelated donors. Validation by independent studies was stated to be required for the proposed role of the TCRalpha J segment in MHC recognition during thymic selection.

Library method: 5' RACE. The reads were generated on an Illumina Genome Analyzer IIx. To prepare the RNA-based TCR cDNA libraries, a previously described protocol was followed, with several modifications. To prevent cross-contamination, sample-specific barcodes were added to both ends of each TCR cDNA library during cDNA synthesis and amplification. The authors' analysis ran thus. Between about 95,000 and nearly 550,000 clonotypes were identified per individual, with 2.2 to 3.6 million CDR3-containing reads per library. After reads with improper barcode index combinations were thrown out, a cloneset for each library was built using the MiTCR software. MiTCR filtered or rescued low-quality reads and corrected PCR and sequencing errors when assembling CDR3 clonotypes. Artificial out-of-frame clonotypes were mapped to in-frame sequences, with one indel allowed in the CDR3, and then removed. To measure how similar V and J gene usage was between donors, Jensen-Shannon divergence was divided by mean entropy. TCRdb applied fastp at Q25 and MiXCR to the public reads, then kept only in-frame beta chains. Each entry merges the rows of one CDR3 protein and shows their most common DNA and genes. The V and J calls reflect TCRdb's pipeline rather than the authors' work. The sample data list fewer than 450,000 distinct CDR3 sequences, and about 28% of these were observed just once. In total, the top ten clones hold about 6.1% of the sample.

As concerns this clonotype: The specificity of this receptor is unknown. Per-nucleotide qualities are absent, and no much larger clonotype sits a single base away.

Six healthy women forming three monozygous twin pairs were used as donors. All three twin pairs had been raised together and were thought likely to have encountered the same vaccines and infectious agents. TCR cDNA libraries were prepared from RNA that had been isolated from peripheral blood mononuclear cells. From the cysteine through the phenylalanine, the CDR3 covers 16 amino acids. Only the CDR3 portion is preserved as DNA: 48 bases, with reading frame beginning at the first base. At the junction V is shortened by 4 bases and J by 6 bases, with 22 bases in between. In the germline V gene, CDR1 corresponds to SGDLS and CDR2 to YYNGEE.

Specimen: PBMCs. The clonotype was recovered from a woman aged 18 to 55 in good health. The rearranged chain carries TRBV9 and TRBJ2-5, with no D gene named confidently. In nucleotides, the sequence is TGTGCCAGCAGCCTACACCCGGGCCCAAAAACGAAGACCCAGTACTTC. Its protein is CASSLHPGPKTKTQYF.